Listed here are 10 T cell receptor beta chains from one sample, sequenced in a study of immune characterization of retroperitoneal liposarcoma. TCRdb independently ran MiXCR on the PCR reads; one entry per CDR3 protein. Here the sample spans 11,000 or so distinct CDR3 sequences, approximately 28% being singletons. Sequencing input: tumor tissue. Receptors originate from a female donor with retroperitoneal liposarcoma.

This clonotype has a handful of counts. The chain employs TRBV11-2 and TRBJ2-5; 11 bases are a match to TRBD2. The V segment lost 3 bases and the J segment 11 bases; nucleotides outside the gene matches: 8. Germline CDR1 reads SGHAT; CDR2 reads FQNNGV. The CDR3 contains 14 residues. DNA for the CDR3: TGTGCCAGCAGCTTTAGCGGGGGGGCCAATGAGCAGTACTTC. Translation: CASSFSGGANEQYF.

This clonotype was observed a few times. The rearrangement uses TRBV6-4 and TRBJ2-1; 12 bases are a match to TRBD2. The DNA end favors TRBJ2-7, so the J call may be wrong. The CDR3 is 15 residues long. Germline V gene lookup returns CDR1 MRHNA and CDR2 SNTAGT. The CDR3: CASSRLAGVGNEQYF. As DNA, the CDR3 is TGTGCCAGCAGTCGACTAGCGGGAGTAGGTAATGAGCAGTACTTC.

The genes are TRBV10-2 and TRBJ2-1, with 7 bases matching TRBD2. The J call may be faulty, since TRBJ2-7 better matches the DNA end. The CDR3 is 15 amino acids. CDR1 and CDR2 from the germline V gene are WSHSY and SAAADI. The CDR3 bases are TGCGCCAGCAGTAGGCTAGCGGTTTCCTACAATGAGCAGTACTTC. Its protein product is CASSRLAVSYNEQYF.

This clonotype showed up just once. The CDR3: CASSATGHWNEQYF. DNA of the CDR3: TGTGCCAGCAGCGCCACAGGACATTGGAACGAGCAGTACTTC. V is TRBV12-3 or TRBV12-4 and J is TRBJ2-7; D is possibly TRBD1 (5 bases). This CDR3 is built from 14 residues. Trimming removed 6 bases from V and 5 bases from J, with 17 bases in between.

This clonotype was picked up one time. This chain links TRBV7-4 with TRBJ2-3; D uncertain. The tail of the sequence fits TRBJ2-7 better, so the J call may be wrong. CDR3 length: 12 residues. Per the germline V gene, CDR1 is SGHVT and CDR2 is SQSDAQ. The DNA of the CDR3 is TGTGCCAGCAGCTTACGTGTGCAAGAGCAGTACTTC. Translating gives CASSLRVQEQYF.

Sample share makes this clonotype large. The V gene is TRBV7-2, the J gene TRBJ2-7; TRBD2 aligns across 10 bases. The CDR3 has 18 amino acids. CDR1 SGHTA and CDR2 FQGNSA come from the germline V gene. V lost 0 bases and J lost 0; bases outside the gene matches: 8. CDR3 region: CASSLASSGSSYSYEQYF. CDR3 coding DNA: TGTGCCAGCAGCTTAGCTTCTAGCGGGAGTTCCTACTCCTACGAGCAGTACTTC.

The chain carries TRBV6-5 and TRBJ2-5, with D perhaps matching TRBD1 (5 bases). The end of the DNA is better explained by TRBJ2-1, so the J call may be wrong. Germline values: CDR1 MNHEY, CDR2 SVGAGI. This CDR3 contains 17 residues. The CDR3 reads CASSYSESWQGNNEQFF. CDR3 in DNA: TGTGCCAGCAGTTACTCGGAAAGTTGGCAGGGAAACAATGAGCAGTTCTTC.

V gene TRBV6-4 combines with J gene TRBJ2-4, with 11 bases that match TRBD2. The better agreement between TRBJ2-7 and the DNA end casts doubt on the J call. CDR1 and CDR2 (germline): MRHNA, SNTAGT. The CDR3 runs to 17 residues. The CDR3 DNA sequence: TGTGCCAGCAGTCCCAGCCGGGCTAGCGGGAGGAACAGCGAGCAGTACTTC. Its translation: CASSPSRASGRNSEQYF.

Concerning this clonotype: At one end the junction does not follow the germline gene, possibly because of a read error. The chain has TRBV4-1 and TRBJ2-5, with TRBD2 matching 14 bases. Germline V gene sequence: CDR1 MGHRA, CDR2 YSYEKL. CDR3 length equals 18 residues. CDR3 region: CASSQEWTSGGYQETQYF. Here the CDR3 DNA reads TGTGCCAGCAGCCAAGAGTGGACTAGCGGGGGGTACCAAGAGACCCAGTACTTC.

This clonotype was observed at least ten times. V is TRBV7-9 and J is TRBJ2-1; TRBD2 matches 9 bases. The J call could be wrong; TRBJ2-7 is a better fit for the DNA end. This CDR3 has 17 amino acids. Germline lookup yields CDR1 SEHNR and CDR2 FQNEAQ (reference sequence). This chain's CDR3 is CASSLGWTSDSYNEQYF. CDR3 DNA: TGTGCCAGCAGCTTAGGGTGGACTAGCGATTCCTACAATGAGCAGTACTTC.